These T cell receptor beta chains were read from a single sample in a study of blood T cell repertoires in COVID-19. Sequenced by immunoSEQ multiplex PCR; TCRdb stores in-frame clones only, minus some. The sample has around 120,000 clones, over 75% seen once; the top ten hold approximately 8%. Sequencing was performed on peripheral blood. All receptors come from a man aged 45 to 65 with acute or convalescent COVID-19. Each CDR3 is given with its conserved first and last residue. Each record gives: V gene, D gene, J gene, clone size, CDR3 protein, CDR3 DNA. A D gene is named only where the DNA matches it firmly. Clone size is not always given. Where it is, it says once, few, many or a class for expanded clones.

TRBV2	.	TRBJ1-5	.	CASSWRQALDQPQHF	TGTGCCAGCAGTTGGAGACAGGCGCTAGATCAGCCCCAGCATTTT
TRBV7-8	.	TRBJ2-7	.	CASSASIPGLGSYEQYF	TGTGCCAGCAGCGCCTCCATACCGGGACTCGGATCCTACGAGCAGTACTTC
TRBV27	.	TRBJ2-7	once	CASSLYNEQYF	TGTGCCAGCAGTTTATACAACGAGCAGTACTTC
TRBV7-8	TRBD1	TRBJ2-2	.	CASSLAGTANTGELFF	TGTGCCAGCAGCTTAGCCGGGACAGCCAACACCGGGGAGCTGTTTTTT
TRBV27	TRBD1	TRBJ2-7	.	CASSVIGTGGLYEQYF	TGTGCCAGCAGTGTAATAGGGACAGGGGGATTATACGAGCAGTACTTC
TRBV7-2	.	TRBJ1-1	.	CASSLGQPPNLAFF	TGTGCCAGCAGCTTAGGACAGCCTCCCAATCTAGCTTTCTTT
TRBV7-8	TRBD1	TRBJ1-5	.	CASSLPGGGNNQPQHF	TGTGCCAGCAGCCTCCCGGGAGGGGGCAACAATCAGCCCCAGCATTTT
TRBV11-3	TRBD2	TRBJ2-3	.	CASSTGTSGGFTDTQYF	TGTGCCAGCAGCACCGGGACTAGCGGAGGCTTCACAGATACGCAGTATTTT
TRBV4-1	TRBD1	TRBJ2-7	.	CASSQYPKGQAGEQYF	TGCGCCAGCAGCCAATACCCAAAGGGACAGGCGGGGGAGCAGTACTTC
TRBV30	.	TRBJ1-4	.	CAWRYSEGKLFF	TGTGCCTGGAGGTACTCGGAGGGGAAACTGTTTTTT
TRBV11-3	.	TRBJ2-3	.	CASSPRPSTDTQYF	TGTGCCAGCAGCCCTAGGCCAAGCACAGATACGCAGTATTTT
TRBV27	.	TRBJ2-7	.	CASSRVFTGKIREQYF	TGTGCCAGCAGTCGGGTCTTTACAGGGAAGATTCGAGAGCAGTACTTC
TRBV30	TRBD2	TRBJ2-2	.	CACTLSGRITGELFF	TGTGCCTGCACTCTTAGCGGGAGAATCACCGGGGAGCTGTTTTTT
TRBV7-2	TRBD2	TRBJ2-7	.	CASSLEGLAGKFPDEQYF	TGTGCCAGCAGCTTAGAAGGACTAGCGGGGAAGTTTCCGGACGAGCAGTACTTC
TRBV5-1	TRBD2	TRBJ2-1	.	CASSLASGRGEQFF	TGCGCCAGCAGCTTGGCTAGCGGGAGAGGTGAGCAGTTCTTC
TRBV27	TRBD1	TRBJ2-7	.	CASSGGRGPLGGEQYF	TGTGCCAGCAGTGGGGGCAGGGGGCCTTTAGGAGGCGAGCAGTACTTC
TRBV5-4	.	TRBJ2-1	.	CASSPTGTDNEQFF	TGTGCCAGCAGCCCCACCGGGACTGACAATGAGCAGTTCTTC
TRBV6-5	TRBD1	TRBJ2-7	.	CASRQGYYEQYF	TGTGCCAGCAGACAGGGGTATTACGAGCAGTACTTC
TRBV9	TRBD1	TRBJ1-1	.	CASSRTPGQGRLNTEAFF	TGTGCCAGCAGCCGAACCCCGGGACAGGGCCGCCTTAACACTGAAGCTTTCTTT
TRBV5-4	.	TRBJ2-1	.	CASSLSVSSYNEQFF	TGTGCCAGCAGCTTGTCGGTAAGCTCCTACAATGAGCAGTTCTTC
TRBV5-5	TRBD1	TRBJ1-3	.	CASSSRTGGSLETGNTIYF	TGTGCCAGCAGCTCGAGGACAGGGGGAAGTTTGGAAACTGGAAACACCATATATTTT
TRBV19	.	TRBJ1-1	medium-sized	CASSRQYTEAFF	TGTGCCAGTAGCAGACAATACACTGAAGCTTTCTTT
TRBV12-5	.	TRBJ2-3	.	CASGTGFDTDTQYF	TGTGCTAGTGGTACAGGGTTTGACACAGATACGCAGTATTTT
TRBV4-1	.	TRBJ1-2	.	CASSLAPVSNYGYTF	TGCGCCAGCAGCCTGGCCCCAGTATCTAACTATGGCTACACCTTC
TRBV7-8	TRBD1	TRBJ2-7	.	CASSQDRGHEQYF	TGTGCCAGCAGTCAAGACAGGGGGCACGAGCAGTACTTC
TRBV2	.	TRBJ1-6	.	CASSEERNNSPLHF	TGTGCCAGCAGTGAAGAGAGAAATAATTCACCCCTCCACTTT